This TCR beta chain derives from a study of quantifying T cell responses using KT2 cells. Background on the study: TCR alpha and beta constant-region primers primed reverse transcription of RNA.

A single-stranded UMI oligo with SP2 sequence was ligated to cDNA 3' ends. First-round PCR used about 4 cycles and beta primers RC1.1 and RC1.2 covering TRBC1 and TRBC2. Via MiXCR, TCRdb re-called the UMI-ligation and nested PCR reads, giving one row per CDR3 protein. The table lists approximately 46,000 distinct CDR3 sequences, approximately 10% of them singletons, with 10% in the top ten. This clonotype has just a few counts. V lost 6 bases and J lost 7; bases outside the gene matches: 7. This CDR3 spans 13 amino acids. Germline V gives CDR1 MNHEY, CDR2 SMNVEV (reference sequence). The sequenced sample was PBMCs spiked with cells of the T cell clone KT2. This chain joins TRBV27 and TRBJ1-2; 8 nucleotides agree with TRBD1. This receptor was obtained from a human donor. This chain's CDR3 is CASSAGGAGGYTF. In DNA form, the CDR3 reads TGTGCCAGCAGCGCAGGGGGCGCGGGTGGCTACACCTTC.